Described below is a single T cell receptor beta chain sequence and its context. What it recognizes is unknown. This sample was taken from a study of shared clonotypes between healthy human individuals. Study outcomes and limitations: Clonotype sharing among donors was expected to depend on sequencing depth.

Per germline, CDR1 MNHNY and CDR2 SVGAGI (reference sequence). This CDR3 has 14 amino acids. Trimming stripped 0 bases from V and 7 bases from J, with 12 bases between. Study donors comprised healthy, HIV-negative adults devoid of recent acute infection or vaccination. The repertoire was sequenced with immunoSEQ multiplex PCR; TCRdb's copy has only in-frame clones and lacks some. The sample has about 470,000 clones, roughly 80% seen once; the top ten hold about 13%. What was sequenced was PBMCs. This sequence joins TRBV6-6 and TRBJ2-5; D is unresolved. The clonotype originates from a woman between 40 and 50 years old in good health. Some clones in this sample may be carry-over from other donors' samples. CDR3 nucleotides: TGTGCCAGCAGTTACTCGAGCTACCCAGGGACCCAGTACTTC. Translation: CASSYSSYPGTQYF.